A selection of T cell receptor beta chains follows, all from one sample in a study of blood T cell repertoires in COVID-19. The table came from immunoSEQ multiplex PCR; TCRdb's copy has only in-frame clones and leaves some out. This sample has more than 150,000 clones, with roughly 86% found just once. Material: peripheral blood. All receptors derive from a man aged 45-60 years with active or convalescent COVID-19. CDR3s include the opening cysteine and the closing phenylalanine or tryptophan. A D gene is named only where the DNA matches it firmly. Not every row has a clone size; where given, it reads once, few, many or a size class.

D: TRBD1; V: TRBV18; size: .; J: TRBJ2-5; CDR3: CASSPHRDRQETQYF; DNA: TGTGCCAGCTCACCGCATCGGGACAGACAAGAGACCCAGTACTTC
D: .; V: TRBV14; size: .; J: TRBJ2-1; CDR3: CASSRRWGGQGEQFF; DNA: TGTGCCAGCAGCCGTAGGTGGGGGGGGCAGGGTGAGCAGTTCTTC
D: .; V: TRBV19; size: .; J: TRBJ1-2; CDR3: CASSIDQEQEHYGYTF; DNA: TGTGCCAGTAGTATAGATCAGGAACAGGAACACTATGGCTACACCTTC
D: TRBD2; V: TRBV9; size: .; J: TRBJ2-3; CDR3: CASSVWRGGRTDTQYF; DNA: TGTGCCAGCAGCGTATGGCGGGGGGGCCGTACAGATACGCAGTATTTT
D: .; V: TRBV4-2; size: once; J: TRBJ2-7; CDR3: CASSQEATDSYEQYF; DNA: TGTGCCAGCAGCCAAGAGGCGACAGACTCCTACGAGCAGTACTTC
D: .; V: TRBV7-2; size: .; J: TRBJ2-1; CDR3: CASSFTGNNEQFF; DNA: TGTGCCAGCAGCTTCACGGGGAATAATGAGCAGTTCTTC
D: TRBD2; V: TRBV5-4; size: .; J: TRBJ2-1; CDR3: CASSSHSGPEQFF; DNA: TGTGCCAGCAGCTCCCATAGCGGGCCCGAGCAGTTCTTC
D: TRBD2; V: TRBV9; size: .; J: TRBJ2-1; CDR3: CASSARTSGSGHEQFF; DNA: TGTGCCAGCAGCGCGCGAACTAGCGGGAGTGGCCATGAGCAGTTCTTC
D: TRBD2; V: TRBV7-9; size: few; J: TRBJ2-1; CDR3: CASSSSGRGGGNEQFF; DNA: TGTGCCAGCAGCTCTAGCGGGAGGGGTGGAGGCAATGAGCAGTTCTTC
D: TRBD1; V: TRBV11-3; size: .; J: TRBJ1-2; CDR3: CASSLQGGQGRNTF; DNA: TGTGCCAGCAGCTTACAAGGTGGACAGGGTCGCAACACCTTC
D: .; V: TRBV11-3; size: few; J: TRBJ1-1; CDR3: CASRKDSYEVEAFF; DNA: TGTGCCAGCAGAAAGGACAGCTACGAAGTTGAAGCTTTCTTT
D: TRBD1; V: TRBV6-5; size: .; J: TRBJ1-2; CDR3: CASSSTGQGAAGYTF; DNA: TGTGCCAGCAGTTCGACCGGACAGGGGGCAGCTGGCTACACCTTC
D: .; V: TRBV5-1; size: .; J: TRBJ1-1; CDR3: CASSLEQGPIVATEAFF; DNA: TGCGCCAGCAGCTTGGAACAGGGCCCCATCGTTGCCACTGAAGCTTTCTTT
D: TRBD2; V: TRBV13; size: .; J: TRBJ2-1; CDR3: CASSLGGGQYNEQFF; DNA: TGTGCCAGCAGCTTAGGGGGAGGGCAGTACAATGAGCAGTTCTTC
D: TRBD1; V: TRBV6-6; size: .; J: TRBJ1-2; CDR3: CASSPPGQGGGYTF; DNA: TGTGCCAGCAGTCCCCCCGGACAGGGAGGTGGCTACACCTTC
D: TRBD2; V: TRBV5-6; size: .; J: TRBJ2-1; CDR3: CASSLAGVGRAGEQFF; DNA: TGTGCCAGCAGCTTGGCCGGTGTCGGGAGGGCCGGGGAGCAGTTCTTC
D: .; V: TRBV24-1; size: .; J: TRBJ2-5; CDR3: CATSDFGGTQYF; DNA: TGTGCCACCAGTGATTTTGGCGGGACCCAGTACTTC
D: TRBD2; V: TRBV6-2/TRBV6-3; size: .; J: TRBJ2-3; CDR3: CASSGAGGTSTDTQYF; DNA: TGTGCCAGCAGCGGAGCGGGGGGGACTAGCACAGATACGCAGTATTTT
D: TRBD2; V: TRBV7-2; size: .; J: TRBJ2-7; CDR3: CASSLGAGGRAREQYF; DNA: TGTGCCAGCAGCTTGGGCGCAGGCGGGAGGGCGCGTGAGCAGTACTTC
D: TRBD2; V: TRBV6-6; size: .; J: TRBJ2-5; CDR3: CASSLVAGGPETQYF; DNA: TGTGCCAGCAGTTTGGTAGCGGGGGGGCCCGAGACCCAGTACTTC
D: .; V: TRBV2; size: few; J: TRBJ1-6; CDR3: CASSDGGGVNSPLHF; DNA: TGTGCCAGCAGTGATGGAGGAGGGGTAAATTCACCCCTCCACTTT
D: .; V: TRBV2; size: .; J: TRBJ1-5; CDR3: CASQGFSRNQPQHF; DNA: TGTGCCAGTCAGGGGTTTTCGCGCAATCAGCCCCAGCATTTT
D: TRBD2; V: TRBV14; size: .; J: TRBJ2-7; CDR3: CASSRTSWSYEQYF; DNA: TGTGCCAGCAGTAGGACTAGTTGGTCCTACGAGCAGTACTTC
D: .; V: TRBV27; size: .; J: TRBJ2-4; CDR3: CASRFLPTENIQYF; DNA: TGTGCCAGCAGATTCCTACCGACAGAAAACATTCAGTACTTC
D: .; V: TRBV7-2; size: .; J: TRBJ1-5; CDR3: CASNYELSNQPQHF; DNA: TGTGCCAGCAACTACGAGCTTAGCAATCAGCCCCAGCATTTT
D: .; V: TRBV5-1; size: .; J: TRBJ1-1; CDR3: CASSSQDRMNTEAFF; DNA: TGCGCCAGCAGCTCCCAAGACAGGATGAACACTGAAGCTTTCTTT
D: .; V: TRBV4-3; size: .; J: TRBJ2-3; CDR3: CASSHTSVTDTQYF; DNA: TGCGCCAGCAGCCACACTTCGGTTACAGATACGCAGTATTTT
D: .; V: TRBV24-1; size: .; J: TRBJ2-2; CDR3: CATSEFQANTGELFF; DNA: TGTGCCACCAGTGAATTCCAGGCCAACACCGGGGAGCTGTTTTTT
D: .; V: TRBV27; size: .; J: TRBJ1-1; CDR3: CASAPGRGTEAFF; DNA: TGTGCCAGCGCTCCAGGGAGGGGCACTGAAGCTTTCTTT
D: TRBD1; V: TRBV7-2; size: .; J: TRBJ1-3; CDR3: CASSGRDRGLGNTIYF; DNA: TGTGCCAGCAGCGGGCGGGACAGGGGGCTTGGAAACACCATATATTTT
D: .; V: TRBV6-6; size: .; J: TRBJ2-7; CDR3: CASKQGYEQYF; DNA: TGTGCCAGCAAACAGGGTTACGAGCAGTACTTC
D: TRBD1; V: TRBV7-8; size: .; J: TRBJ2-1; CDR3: CASSKDRGGSYNEQFF; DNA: TGTGCCAGCAGCAAAGACAGGGGTGGGTCCTACAATGAGCAGTTCTTC
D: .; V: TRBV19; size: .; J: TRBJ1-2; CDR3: CASSITGNYGYTF; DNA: TGTGCCAGTAGTATCACAGGGAACTATGGCTACACCTTC
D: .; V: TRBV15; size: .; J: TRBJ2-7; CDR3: CATSIARGNEQYF; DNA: TGTGCCACCAGCATCGCTAGGGGGAACGAGCAGTACTTC
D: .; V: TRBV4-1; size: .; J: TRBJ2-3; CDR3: CASSQTGSRGTDTQYF; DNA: TGCGCCAGCAGCCAGACGGGATCCCGGGGCACAGATACGCAGTATTTT
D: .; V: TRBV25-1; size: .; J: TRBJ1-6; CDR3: CASSDGNWGYNSPLHF; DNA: TGTGCCAGCAGTGACGGGAATTGGGGCTATAATTCACCCCTCCACTTT
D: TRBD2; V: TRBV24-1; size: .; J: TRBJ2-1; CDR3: CATSGWTSGNNEQFF; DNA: TGTGCCACCTCGGGGTGGACTAGCGGGAACAATGAGCAGTTCTTC
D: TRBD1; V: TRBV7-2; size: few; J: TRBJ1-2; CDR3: CASSLVPGQGVLYGYTF; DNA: TGTGCCAGCAGCTTAGTTCCGGGACAGGGGGTCCTCTATGGCTACACCTTC
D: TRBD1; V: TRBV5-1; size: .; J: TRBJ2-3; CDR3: CASSWGGQGQDTQYF; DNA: TGCGCCAGCAGCTGGGGGGGACAGGGTCAAGATACGCAGTATTTT
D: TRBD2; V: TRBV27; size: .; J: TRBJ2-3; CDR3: CASSSFAGGDTDTQYF; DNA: TGTGCCAGCAGTTCTTTTGCGGGAGGAGACACAGATACGCAGTATTTT
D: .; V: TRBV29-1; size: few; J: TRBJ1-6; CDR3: CSVAFEGRSPLHF; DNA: TGCAGCGTTGCCTTCGAGGGGAGGTCACCCCTCCACTTT
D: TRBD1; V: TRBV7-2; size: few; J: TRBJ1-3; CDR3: CASSFKQGSSNTIYF; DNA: TGTGCCAGCAGCTTCAAACAGGGGAGCTCGAACACCATATATTTT